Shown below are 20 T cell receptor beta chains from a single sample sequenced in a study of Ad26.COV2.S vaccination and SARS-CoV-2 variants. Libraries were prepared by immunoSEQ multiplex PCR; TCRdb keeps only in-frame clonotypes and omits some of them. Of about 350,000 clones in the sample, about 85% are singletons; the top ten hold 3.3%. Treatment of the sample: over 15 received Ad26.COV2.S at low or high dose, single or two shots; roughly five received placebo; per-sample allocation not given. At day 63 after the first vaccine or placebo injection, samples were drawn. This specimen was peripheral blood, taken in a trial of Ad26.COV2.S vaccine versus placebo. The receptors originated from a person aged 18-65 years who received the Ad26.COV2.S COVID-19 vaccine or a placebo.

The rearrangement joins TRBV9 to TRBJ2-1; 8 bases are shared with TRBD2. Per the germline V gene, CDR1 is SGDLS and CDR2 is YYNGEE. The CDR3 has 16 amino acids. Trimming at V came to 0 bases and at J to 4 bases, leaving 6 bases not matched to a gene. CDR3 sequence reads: CASSVEQASGYNEQFF. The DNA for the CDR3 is TGTGCCAGCAGCGTAGAGCAGGCTAGCGGGTACAATGAGCAGTTCTTC.

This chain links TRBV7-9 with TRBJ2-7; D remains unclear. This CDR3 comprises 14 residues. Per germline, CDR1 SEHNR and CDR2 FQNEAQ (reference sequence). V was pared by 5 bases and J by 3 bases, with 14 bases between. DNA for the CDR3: TGTGCCAGCAGCAACGGGCCTATAAACTACGAGCAGTACTTC. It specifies CASSNGPINYEQYF.

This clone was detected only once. The CDR3 DNA reads TGTGCCAGCAGCAACTCAAAAGAGGAGAAACCCGGACGGGGCGAGCAGTACTTC. It codes for CASSNSKEEKPGRGEQYF. This chain links TRBV21-1 with TRBJ2-7; TRBD2 is the table's D call, not checked against the DNA. TRBV21-1 is described as a pseudogene. This CDR3 is built from 18 residues.

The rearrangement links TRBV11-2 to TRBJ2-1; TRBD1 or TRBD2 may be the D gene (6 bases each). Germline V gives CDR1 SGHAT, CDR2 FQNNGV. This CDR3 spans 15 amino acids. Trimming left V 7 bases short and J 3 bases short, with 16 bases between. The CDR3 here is CASKTGLDYYNEQFF. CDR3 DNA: TGTGCCAGCAAGACAGGACTGGACTACTACAATGAGCAGTTCTTC.

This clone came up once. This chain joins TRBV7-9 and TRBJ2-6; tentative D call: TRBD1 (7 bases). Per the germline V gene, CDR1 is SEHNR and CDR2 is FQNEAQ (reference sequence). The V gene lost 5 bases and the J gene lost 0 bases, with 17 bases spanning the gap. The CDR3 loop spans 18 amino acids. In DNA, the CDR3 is TGTGCCAGCAGCGGCGGGACAGCAAGTTACTCTGGGGCCAACGTCCTGACTTTC. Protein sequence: CASSGGTASYSGANVLTF.

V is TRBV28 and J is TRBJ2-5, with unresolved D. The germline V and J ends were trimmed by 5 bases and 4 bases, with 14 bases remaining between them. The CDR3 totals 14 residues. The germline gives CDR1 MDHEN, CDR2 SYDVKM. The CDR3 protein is CASSPPNRLETQYF. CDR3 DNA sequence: TGTGCCAGCAGTCCTCCTAATCGCTTAGAGACCCAGTACTTC. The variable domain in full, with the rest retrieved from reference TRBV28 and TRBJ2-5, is DVKVTQSSRYLVKRTGEKVFLECVQDMDHENMFWYRQDPGLGLRLIYFSYDVKMKEKGDIPEGYSVSREKKERFSLILESASTNQTSMYLCASSPPNRLETQYFGPGTRLLVL.

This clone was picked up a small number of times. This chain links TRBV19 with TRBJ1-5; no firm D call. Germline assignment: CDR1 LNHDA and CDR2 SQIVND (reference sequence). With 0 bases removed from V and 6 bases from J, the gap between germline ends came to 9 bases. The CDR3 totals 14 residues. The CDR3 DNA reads TGTGCCAGTAGTATAGACTCGAACCGTCAGCCCCAGCATTTT. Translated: CASSIDSNRQPQHF.

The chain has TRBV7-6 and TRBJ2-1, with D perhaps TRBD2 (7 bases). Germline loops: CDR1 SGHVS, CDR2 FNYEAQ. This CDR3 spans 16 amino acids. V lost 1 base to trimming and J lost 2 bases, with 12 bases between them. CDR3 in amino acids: CASSLEGGRTYNEQFF. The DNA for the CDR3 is TGTGCCAGCAGCTTAGAGGGGGGGCGTACCTACAATGAGCAGTTCTTC.

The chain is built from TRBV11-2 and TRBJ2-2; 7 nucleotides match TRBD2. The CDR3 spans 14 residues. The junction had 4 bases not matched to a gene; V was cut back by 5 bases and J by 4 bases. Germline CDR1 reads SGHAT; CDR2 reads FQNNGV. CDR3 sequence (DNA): TGTGCCAGCAGCATGGGACTATTCACCGGGGAGCTGTTTTTT. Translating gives CASSMGLFTGELFF.

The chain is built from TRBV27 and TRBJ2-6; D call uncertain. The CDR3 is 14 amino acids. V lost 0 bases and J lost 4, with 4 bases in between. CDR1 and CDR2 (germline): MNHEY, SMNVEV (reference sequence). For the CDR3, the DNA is TGTGCCAGCAGTTTATCAAAGGGGGCCAACGTCCTGACTTTC. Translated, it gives CASSLSKGANVLTF.

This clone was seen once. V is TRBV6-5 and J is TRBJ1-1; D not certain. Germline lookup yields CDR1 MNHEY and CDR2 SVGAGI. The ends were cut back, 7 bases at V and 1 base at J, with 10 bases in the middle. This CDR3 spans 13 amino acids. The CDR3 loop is CASTGEPNTEAFF. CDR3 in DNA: TGTGCCAGCACCGGGGAACCGAACACTGAAGCTTTCTTT.

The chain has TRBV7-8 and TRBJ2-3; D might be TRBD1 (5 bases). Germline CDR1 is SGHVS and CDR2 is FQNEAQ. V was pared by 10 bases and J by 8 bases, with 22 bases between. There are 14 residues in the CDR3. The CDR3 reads CATRVKGRILTQYF. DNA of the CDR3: TGTGCCACCCGAGTTAAGGGGCGAATCCTTACGCAGTATTTT.

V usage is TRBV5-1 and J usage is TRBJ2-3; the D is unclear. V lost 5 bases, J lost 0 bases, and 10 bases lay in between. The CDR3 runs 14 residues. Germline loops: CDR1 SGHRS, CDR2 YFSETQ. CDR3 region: CASRQARSTDTQYF. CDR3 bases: TGCGCCAGCAGGCAGGCCCGAAGCACAGATACGCAGTATTTT.

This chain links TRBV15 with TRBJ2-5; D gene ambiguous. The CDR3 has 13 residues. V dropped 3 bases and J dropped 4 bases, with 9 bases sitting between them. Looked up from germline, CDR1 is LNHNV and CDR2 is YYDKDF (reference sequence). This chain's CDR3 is CATSRAPTETQYF. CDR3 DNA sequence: TGTGCCACCAGCAGGGCCCCCACAGAGACCCAGTACTTC.

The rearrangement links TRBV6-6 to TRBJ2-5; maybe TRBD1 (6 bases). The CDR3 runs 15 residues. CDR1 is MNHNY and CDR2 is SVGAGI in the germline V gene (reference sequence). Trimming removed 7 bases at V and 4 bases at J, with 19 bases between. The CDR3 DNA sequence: TGTGCCAGCACTCAGAACAGGGCTGGGAGAGAGACCCAGTACTTC. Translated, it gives CASTQNRAGRETQYF.

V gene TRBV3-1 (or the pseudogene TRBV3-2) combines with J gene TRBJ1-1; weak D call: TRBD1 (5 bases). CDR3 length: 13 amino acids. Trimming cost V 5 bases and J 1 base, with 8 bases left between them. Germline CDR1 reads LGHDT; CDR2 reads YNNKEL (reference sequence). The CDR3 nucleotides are TGTGCCAGCAGCAAACAGGAGAACACTGAAGCTTTCTTT. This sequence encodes CASSKQENTEAFF.

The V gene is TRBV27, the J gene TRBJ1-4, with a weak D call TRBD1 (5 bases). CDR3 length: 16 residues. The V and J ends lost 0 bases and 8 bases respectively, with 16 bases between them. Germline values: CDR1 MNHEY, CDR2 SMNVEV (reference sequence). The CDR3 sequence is CASSLSSRGAREKLFF. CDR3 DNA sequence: TGTGCCAGCAGTTTATCGTCGAGGGGCGCCCGGGAAAAACTGTTTTTT.

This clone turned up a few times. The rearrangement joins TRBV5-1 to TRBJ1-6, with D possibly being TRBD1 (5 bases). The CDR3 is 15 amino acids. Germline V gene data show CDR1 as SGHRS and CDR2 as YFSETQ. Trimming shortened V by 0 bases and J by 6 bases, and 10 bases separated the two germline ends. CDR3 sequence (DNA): TGCGCCAGCAGCTTGGCAGGGTTTGGTAATTCACCCCTCCACTTT. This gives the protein CASSLAGFGNSPLHF.

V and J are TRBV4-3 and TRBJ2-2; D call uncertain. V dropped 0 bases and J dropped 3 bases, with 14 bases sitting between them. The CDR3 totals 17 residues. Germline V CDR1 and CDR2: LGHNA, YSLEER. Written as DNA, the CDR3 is TGCGCCAGCAGCCAAGATGGTCCCAGCGTATACACCGGGGAGCTGTTTTTT. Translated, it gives CASSQDGPSVYTGELFF.

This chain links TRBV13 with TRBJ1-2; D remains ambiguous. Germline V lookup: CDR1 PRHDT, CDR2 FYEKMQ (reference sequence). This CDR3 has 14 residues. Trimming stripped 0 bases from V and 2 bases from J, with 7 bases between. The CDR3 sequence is CASSLGGNNYGYTF. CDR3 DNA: TGTGCCAGCAGCTTAGGCGGAAACAACTATGGCTACACCTTC.